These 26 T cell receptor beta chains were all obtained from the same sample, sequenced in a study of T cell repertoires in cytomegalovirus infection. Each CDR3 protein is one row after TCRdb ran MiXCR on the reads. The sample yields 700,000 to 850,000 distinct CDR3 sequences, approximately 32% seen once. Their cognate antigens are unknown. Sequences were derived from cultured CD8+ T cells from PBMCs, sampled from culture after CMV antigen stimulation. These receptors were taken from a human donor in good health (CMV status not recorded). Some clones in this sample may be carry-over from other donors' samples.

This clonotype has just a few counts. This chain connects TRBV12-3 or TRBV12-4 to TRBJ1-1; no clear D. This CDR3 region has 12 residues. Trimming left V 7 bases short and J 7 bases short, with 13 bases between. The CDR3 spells CASTTDTLEAFF. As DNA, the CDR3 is TGTGCCAGCACCACCGACACTCTTGAAGCTTTCTTT.

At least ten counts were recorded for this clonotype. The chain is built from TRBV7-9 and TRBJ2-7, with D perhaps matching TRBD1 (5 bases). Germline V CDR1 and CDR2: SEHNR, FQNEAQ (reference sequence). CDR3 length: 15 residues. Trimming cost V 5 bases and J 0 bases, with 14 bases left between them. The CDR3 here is CASSPRGQNSYEQYF. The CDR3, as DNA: TGTGCCAGCAGCCCTAGGGGCCAAAACTCCTACGAGCAGTACTTC.

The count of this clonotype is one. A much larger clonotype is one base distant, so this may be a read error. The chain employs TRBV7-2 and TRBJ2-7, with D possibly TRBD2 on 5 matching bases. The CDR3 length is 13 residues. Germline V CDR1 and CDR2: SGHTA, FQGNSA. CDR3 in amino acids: CASSLVGSNEQCV. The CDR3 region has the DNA TGTGCCAGCAGCTTAGTGGGGAGCAACGAGCAGTGCGTC.

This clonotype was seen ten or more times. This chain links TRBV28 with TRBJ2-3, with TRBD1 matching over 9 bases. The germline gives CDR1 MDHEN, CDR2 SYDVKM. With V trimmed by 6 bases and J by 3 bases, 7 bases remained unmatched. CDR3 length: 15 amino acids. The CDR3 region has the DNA TGTGCCAGCAGCCTTGGGACAGGGAGGACAGATACGCAGTATTTT. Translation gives CASSLGTGRTDTQYF.

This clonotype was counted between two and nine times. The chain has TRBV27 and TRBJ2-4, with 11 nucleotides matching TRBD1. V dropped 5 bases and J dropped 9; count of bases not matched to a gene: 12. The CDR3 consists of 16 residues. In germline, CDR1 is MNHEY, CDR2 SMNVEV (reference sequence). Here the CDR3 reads CASSRRDRGTRGIQYF. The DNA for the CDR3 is TGTGCCAGCAGTCGAAGGGACAGGGGGACACGGGGCATTCAGTACTTC.

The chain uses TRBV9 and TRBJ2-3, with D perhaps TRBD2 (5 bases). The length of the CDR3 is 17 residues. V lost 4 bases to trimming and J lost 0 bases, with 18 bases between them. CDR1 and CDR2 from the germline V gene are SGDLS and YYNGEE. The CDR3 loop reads CASSPAWRPTSTDTQYF. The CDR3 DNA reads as TGTGCCAGCAGCCCCGCGTGGAGGCCCACTAGCACAGATACGCAGTATTTT.

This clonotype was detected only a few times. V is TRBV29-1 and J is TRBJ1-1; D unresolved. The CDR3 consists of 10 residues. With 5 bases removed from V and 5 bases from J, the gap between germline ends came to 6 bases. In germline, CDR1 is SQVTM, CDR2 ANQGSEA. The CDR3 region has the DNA TGCAGCGTTCCCGGAACTGAAGCTTTCTTT. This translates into CSVPGTEAFF.

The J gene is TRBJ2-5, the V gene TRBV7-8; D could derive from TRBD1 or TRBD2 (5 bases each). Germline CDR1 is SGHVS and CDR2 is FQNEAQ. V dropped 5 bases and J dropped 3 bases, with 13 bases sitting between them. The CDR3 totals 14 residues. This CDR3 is CASSQSGTKETQYF. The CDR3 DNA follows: TGTGCCAGCAGCCAATCCGGGACGAAAGAGACCCAGTACTTC.

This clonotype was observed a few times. CDR3 in DNA: TGCGCCAGCAGCCAAGTGTCGGCGCGCTTCCAGGGAGATGGCTACACCTTC. The encoded protein is CASSQVSARFQGDGYTF. V and J are TRBV4-1 and TRBJ1-2; TRBD1 might be the D (5 bases). Trimming left V 1 base short and J 6 bases short, with 21 bases between. The germline V gene encodes CDR1 MGHRA and CDR2 YSYEKL. This CDR3 spans 17 amino acids.

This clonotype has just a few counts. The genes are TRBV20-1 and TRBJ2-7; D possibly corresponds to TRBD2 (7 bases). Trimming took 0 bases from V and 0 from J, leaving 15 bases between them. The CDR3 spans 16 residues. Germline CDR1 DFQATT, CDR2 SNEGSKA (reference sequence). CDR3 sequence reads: CSARDRGAGNSYEQYF. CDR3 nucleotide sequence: TGCAGTGCTAGAGATCGGGGGGCAGGAAACTCCTACGAGCAGTACTTC.

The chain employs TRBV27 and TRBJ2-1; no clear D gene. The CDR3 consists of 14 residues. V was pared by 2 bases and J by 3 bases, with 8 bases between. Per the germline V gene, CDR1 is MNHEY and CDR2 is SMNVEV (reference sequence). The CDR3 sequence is CASSLTRLYNEQFF. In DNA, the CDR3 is TGTGCCAGCAGTTTAACACGGCTCTACAATGAGCAGTTCTTC.

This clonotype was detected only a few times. The CDR3, as DNA: TGTGCCAGCAGTTTTTACACAGGGTCCGCTTTTGCAGATACGCAGTATTTT. The encoded protein is CASSFYTGSAFADTQYF. The chain joins TRBV27 to TRBJ2-3, with D possibly TRBD1 on 6 matching bases. The V end was cut by 3 bases, the J end by 4 bases, with 20 bases between. Per the germline V gene, CDR1 is MNHEY and CDR2 is SMNVEV (reference sequence). CDR3 length: 17 residues.

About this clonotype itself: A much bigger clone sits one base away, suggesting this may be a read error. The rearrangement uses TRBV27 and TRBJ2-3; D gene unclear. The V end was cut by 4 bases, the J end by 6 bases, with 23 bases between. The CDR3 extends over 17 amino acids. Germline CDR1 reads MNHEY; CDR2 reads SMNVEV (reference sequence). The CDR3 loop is CASSSLGEWGRKDTQYF. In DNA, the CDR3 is TGTGCCAGCAGTTCACTTGGTGAGTGGGGAAGGAAGGATACGCAGTATTTT.

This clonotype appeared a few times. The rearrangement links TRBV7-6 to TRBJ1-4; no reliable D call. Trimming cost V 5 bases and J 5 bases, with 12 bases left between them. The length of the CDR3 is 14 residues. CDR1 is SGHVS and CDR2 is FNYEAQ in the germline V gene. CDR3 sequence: CASSPTSMNEKLFF. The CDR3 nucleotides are TGTGCCAGCAGCCCCACCTCCATGAATGAAAAACTGTTTTTT.

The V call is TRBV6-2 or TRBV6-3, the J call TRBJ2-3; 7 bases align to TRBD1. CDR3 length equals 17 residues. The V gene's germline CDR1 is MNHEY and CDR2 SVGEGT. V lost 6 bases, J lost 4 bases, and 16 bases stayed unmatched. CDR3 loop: CASRLKLTGPVPDTQYF. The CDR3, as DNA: TGTGCCAGCAGACTGAAACTGACAGGGCCGGTTCCAGATACGCAGTATTTT.

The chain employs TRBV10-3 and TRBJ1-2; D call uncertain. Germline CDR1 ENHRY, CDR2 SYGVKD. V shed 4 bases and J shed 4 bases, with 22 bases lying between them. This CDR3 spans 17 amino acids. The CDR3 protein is CAISVQISGGGTYGYTF. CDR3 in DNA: TGTGCCATCAGTGTACAGATTTCGGGAGGTGGAACCTATGGCTACACCTTC.

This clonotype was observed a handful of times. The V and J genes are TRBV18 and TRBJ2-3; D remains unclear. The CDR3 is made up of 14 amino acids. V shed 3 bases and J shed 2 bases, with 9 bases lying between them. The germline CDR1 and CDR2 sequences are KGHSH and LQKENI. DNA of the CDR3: TGTGCCAGCTCACCGATCGATCTCACAGATACGCAGTATTTT. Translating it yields CASSPIDLTDTQYF.

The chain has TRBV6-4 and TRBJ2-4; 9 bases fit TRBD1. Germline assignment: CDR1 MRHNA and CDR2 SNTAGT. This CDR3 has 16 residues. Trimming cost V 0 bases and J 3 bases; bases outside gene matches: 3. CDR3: CASSDSWTGDKNIQYF. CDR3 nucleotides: TGTGCCAGCAGTGACTCATGGACAGGGGACAAAAACATTCAGTACTTC.

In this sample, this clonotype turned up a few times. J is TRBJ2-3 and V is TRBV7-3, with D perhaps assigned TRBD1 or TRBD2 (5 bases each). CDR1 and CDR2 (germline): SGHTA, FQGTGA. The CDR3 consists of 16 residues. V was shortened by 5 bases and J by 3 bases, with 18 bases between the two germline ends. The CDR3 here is CASSLTLGRATDTQYF. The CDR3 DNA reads TGTGCCAGCAGCCTTACACTGGGGCGGGCTACAGATACGCAGTATTTT.

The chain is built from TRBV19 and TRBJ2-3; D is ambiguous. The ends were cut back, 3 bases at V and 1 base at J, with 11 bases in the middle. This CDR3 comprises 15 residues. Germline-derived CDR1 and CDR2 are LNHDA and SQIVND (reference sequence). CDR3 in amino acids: CASSMGGGRTDTQYF. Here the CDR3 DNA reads TGTGCCAGTAGTATGGGTGGCGGACGCACAGATACGCAGTATTTT.

The CDR3 is CASRRGSRTDTQYF. The CDR3 DNA reads TGTGCCAGCAGACGGGGATCGAGAACAGATACGCAGTATTTT. The gene calls are TRBV2 and TRBJ2-3, with D possibly TRBD2 on 5 matching bases. The V end was cut by 6 bases, the J end by 3 bases, with 13 bases between. The CDR3 spans 14 residues. Germline V gene sequence: CDR1 SNHLY, CDR2 FYNNEI.

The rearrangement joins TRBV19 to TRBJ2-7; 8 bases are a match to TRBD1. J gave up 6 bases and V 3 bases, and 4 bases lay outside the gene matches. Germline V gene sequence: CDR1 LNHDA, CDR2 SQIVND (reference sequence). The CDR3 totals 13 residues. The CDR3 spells CASSIGQGFEQYF. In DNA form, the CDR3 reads TGTGCCAGTAGTATCGGACAGGGCTTCGAGCAGTACTTC.

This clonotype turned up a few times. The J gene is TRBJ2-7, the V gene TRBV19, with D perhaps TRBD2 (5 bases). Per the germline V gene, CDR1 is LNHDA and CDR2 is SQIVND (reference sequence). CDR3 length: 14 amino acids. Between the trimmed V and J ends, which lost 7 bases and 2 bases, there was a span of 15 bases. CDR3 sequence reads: CASNPTGTAYEQYF. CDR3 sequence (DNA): TGTGCCAGTAACCCGACGGGAACAGCCTACGAGCAGTACTTC.

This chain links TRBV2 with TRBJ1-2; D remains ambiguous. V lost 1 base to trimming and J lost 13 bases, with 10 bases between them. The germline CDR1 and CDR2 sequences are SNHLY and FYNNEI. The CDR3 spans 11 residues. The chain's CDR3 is CASSEGGLVTF. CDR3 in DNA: TGTGCCAGCAGTGAAGGGGGATTAGTCACCTTC.

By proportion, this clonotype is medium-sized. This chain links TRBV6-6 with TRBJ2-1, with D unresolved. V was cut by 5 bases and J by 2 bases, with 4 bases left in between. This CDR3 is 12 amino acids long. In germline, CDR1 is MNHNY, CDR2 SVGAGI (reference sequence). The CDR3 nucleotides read TGTGCCAGCAGTGCCCCCTACAATGAGCAGTTCTTC. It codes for CASSAPYNEQFF.

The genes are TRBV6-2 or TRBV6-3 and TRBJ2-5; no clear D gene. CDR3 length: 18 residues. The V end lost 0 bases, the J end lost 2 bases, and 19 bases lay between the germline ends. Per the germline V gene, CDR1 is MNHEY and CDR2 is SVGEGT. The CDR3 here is CASSYSNFAGPKQETQYF. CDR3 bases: TGTGCCAGCAGTTACTCGAACTTCGCAGGACCAAAACAAGAGACCCAGTACTTC.